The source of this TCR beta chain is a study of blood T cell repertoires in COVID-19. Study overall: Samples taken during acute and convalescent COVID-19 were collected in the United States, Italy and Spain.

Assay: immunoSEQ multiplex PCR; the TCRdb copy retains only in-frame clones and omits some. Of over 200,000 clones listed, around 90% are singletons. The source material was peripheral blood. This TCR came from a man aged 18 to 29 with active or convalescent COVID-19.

CDR3 sequence (DNA): TGTGCCAGTAATACCGGGACAGCCGCCTTGAACACTGAAGCTTTCTTT. This codes for CASNTGTAALNTEAFF. The J gene is TRBJ1-1, the V gene TRBV19; 7 bases align to TRBD1. The CDR3 contains 16 residues. Germline V gene data show CDR1 as LNHDA and CDR2 as SQIVND (reference sequence). The V segment lost 7 bases and the J segment 0 bases; nucleotides outside the gene matches: 11.